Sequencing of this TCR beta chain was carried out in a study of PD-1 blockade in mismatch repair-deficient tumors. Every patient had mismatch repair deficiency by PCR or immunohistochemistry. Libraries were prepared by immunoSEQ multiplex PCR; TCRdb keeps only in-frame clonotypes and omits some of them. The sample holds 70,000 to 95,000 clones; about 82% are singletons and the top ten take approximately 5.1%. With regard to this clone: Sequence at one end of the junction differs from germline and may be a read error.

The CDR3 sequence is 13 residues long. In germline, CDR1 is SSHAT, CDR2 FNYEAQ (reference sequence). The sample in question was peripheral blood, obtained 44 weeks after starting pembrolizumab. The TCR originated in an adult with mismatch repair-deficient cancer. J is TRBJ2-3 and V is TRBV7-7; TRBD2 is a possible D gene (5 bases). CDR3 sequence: CASSASGRGTQYF. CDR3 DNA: TGTGCTAGCAGCGCCTCAGGTCGGGGTACGCAGTATTTT.